These 13 T cell receptor beta chains share one sample of origin, sequenced in a study of control samples from healthy donors and cancer patients. Using immunoSEQ multiplex PCR, the repertoire was profiled, and TCRdb retains in-frame clones only, with some absent. Counted here are roughly 400,000 clones, approximately 90% occurring once; the ten biggest clones make up around 6.4%. The sample comprised PBMCs. These receptors came from a middle-aged man with head and neck cancer.

The J gene is TRBJ1-6, the V gene TRBV30; TRBD1 matches 9 bases. Germline trimming cut 1 base from V and 7 bases from J; bases unmatched to any gene: 5. The germline CDR1 and CDR2 sequences are GTSNPN and SVGIG (reference sequence). The CDR3 consists of 15 residues. The CDR3 here is CAWSGPGQGNSPLHF. Here the CDR3 DNA reads TGTGCCTGGAGTGGACCTGGACAGGGGAATTCACCCCTCCACTTT.

The chain carries TRBV13 and TRBJ2-4; a weak D match, TRBD1 (6 bases). Trimming took off 0 bases at V and 2 bases at J, with 8 bases between the two ends. Germline V gene lookup returns CDR1 PRHDT and CDR2 FYEKMQ (reference sequence). The CDR3 is 15 residues long. The CDR3, as DNA: TGTGCCAGCAGCTTAGGGCAGGGGTCCAAAAACATTCAGTACTTC. Translation gives CASSLGQGSKNIQYF.

The chain links TRBV11-3 to TRBJ2-1; D tentatively reads TRBD1 or TRBD2 (6 bases each). The germline gives CDR1 SGHNT, CDR2 YENEEA. Deletions cut 5 bases from V and 9 bases from J, with 11 bases between. CDR3 size: 12 residues. CDR3 region: CASSGGPGEQFF. Written as DNA, the CDR3 is TGTGCCAGCAGCGGGGGGCCTGGTGAGCAGTTCTTC.

V usage is TRBV7-9 and J usage is TRBJ1-3, with 7 bases fitting TRBD1. CDR1 is SEHNR, CDR2 FQNEAQ, per germline (reference sequence). V trimming: 5 bases; J trimming: 0 bases; junction bases outside the gene matches: 4. This CDR3 is built from 15 residues. Here the CDR3 DNA reads TGTGCCAGCAGCCTGACAGGGACCTCTGGAAACACCATATATTTT. Translation gives CASSLTGTSGNTIYF.

For this clone: Other DNA sequences in this specimen translate into the identical CDR3. The V call is TRBV9, the J call TRBJ2-1; maybe TRBD2 (6 bases). The length of the CDR3 is 10 residues. V lost 7 bases and J 7 bases, leaving 6 bases between the germline ends. Germline CDR1 reads SGDLS; CDR2 reads YYNGEE. The CDR3 bases are TGTGCCAGCGGGGGGAATGAGCAGTTCTTC. This codes for CASGGNEQFF.

This clone was counted a single time. The chain couples TRBV15 to TRBJ1-5, with 9 positions matching TRBD1. The V gene's germline CDR1 is LNHNV and CDR2 YYDKDF (reference sequence). This CDR3 comprises 14 residues. The ends lost 8 bases at V and 5 bases at J; junction bases unmatched: 7. In DNA form, the CDR3 reads TGTGCCACCTCGGGACAGGGTTTCTATCAGCCCCAGCATTTT. It specifies CATSGQGFYQPQHF.

The chain has TRBV19 and TRBJ1-1; TRBD1 is a possible D gene (6 bases). CDR1 LNHDA and CDR2 SQIVND come from the germline V gene (reference sequence). The V end was cut by 4 bases, the J end by 0 bases, with 9 bases between. This CDR3 has 14 amino acids. The CDR3 DNA is TGTGCCAGTAGTACGGACAGATTGAACACTGAAGCTTTCTTT. Its translation is CASSTDRLNTEAFF.

V usage is TRBV4-3 and J usage is TRBJ2-4; D is perhaps TRBD1 (6 bases). Germline V gene sequence: CDR1 LGHNA, CDR2 YSLEER. The CDR3 sequence is 15 residues long. V dropped 2 bases and J dropped 8 bases, with 16 bases sitting between them. CDR3 sequence reads: CASSQTGGQVDIQYF. CDR3 bases: TGCGCCAGCAGCCAAACTGGGGGACAAGTGGACATTCAGTACTTC.

The genes are TRBV11-1 and TRBJ2-1, with 10 bases that match TRBD1. The V and J ends lost 5 bases and 10 bases, in that order; junction bases with no gene match: 11. The germline V gene has CDR1 SGHAT and CDR2 FQDESV (reference sequence). The CDR3 runs to 15 residues. The CDR3, as DNA: TGTGCCAGCAGCCAGCGGGACAGGGGATTGAGGGAGCAGTTCTTC. Protein product: CASSQRDRGLREQFF.

V gene TRBV6-5 combines with J gene TRBJ1-6, with TRBD1 matching 9 bases. V lost 6 bases to trimming and J lost 3 bases; unmatched junction nucleotides: 0. The germline V gene encodes CDR1 MNHEY and CDR2 SVGAGI. The length of the CDR3 is 14 residues. CDR3 amino acids: CASRTGGYNSPLHF. CDR3 DNA sequence: TGTGCCAGCAGGACAGGGGGCTATAATTCACCCCTCCACTTT.

The chain carries TRBV3-1 (or the pseudogene TRBV3-2) and TRBJ1-1; 7 bases fit TRBD1. Losses at the gene ends were 5 bases for V and 4 bases for J; bases not matched to a gene: 7. Germline lookup yields CDR1 LGHDT and CDR2 YNNKEL (reference sequence). This CDR3 is 14 amino acids long. As DNA, the CDR3 is TGTGCCAGCAGCGCCTACAGGGGAGGCACTGAAGCTTTCTTT. Translation: CASSAYRGGTEAFF.

This sequence joins TRBV7-3 and TRBJ2-5; 8 bases agree with TRBD2. The CDR3 length is 15 residues. Germline V CDR1 and CDR2: SGHTA, FQGTGA. After removal of 2 bases from V and 4 bases from J, the junction contained 6 bases not matched to a gene. CDR3 in amino acids: CASSLAGGGRETQYF. Here the CDR3 DNA reads TGTGCCAGCAGCTTAGCGGGAGGAGGGCGAGAGACCCAGTACTTC.

A few counts support this clone. This chain connects TRBV7-6 to TRBJ2-2; TRBD1 or TRBD2 may be the D gene (5 bases each). This CDR3 has 13 amino acids. Germline CDR1 reads SGHVS; CDR2 reads FNYEAQ. Trimming pared 4 bases from V and 5 bases from J, leaving 8 bases between. The CDR3: CASSSEGTGELFF. The DNA of the CDR3 is TGTGCCAGCAGCTCCGAGGGGACCGGGGAGCTGTTTTTT. Full variable domain (remainder filled in from reference TRBV7-6 and TRBJ2-2): GAGVSQSPRYKVTKRGQDVALRCDPISGHVSLYWYRQALGQGPEFLTYFNYEAQQDKSGLPNDRFSAERPEGSISTLTIQRTEQRDSAMYRCASSSEGTGELFFGEGSRLTVL.